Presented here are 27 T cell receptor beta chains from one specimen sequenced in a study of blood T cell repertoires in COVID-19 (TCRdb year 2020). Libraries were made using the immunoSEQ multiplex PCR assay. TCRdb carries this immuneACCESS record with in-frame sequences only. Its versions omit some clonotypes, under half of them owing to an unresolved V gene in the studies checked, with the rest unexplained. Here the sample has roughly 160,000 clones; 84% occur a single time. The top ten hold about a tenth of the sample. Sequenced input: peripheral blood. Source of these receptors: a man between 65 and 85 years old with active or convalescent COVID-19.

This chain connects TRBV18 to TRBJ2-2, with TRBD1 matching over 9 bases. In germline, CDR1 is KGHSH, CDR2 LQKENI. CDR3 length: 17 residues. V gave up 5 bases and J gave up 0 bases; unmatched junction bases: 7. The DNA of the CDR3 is TGTGCCAGCTCAAGGGACAGGGCTCCCGCGAACACCGGGGAGCTGTTTTTT. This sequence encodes CASSRDRAPANTGELFF.

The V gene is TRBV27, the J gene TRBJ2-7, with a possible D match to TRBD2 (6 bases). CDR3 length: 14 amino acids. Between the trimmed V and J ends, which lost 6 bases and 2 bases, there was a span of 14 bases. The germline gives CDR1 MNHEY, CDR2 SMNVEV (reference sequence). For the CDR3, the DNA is TGTGCCAGCAGCTTTTCCGGGGGAACCTACGAGCAGTACTTC. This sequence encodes CASSFSGGTYEQYF.

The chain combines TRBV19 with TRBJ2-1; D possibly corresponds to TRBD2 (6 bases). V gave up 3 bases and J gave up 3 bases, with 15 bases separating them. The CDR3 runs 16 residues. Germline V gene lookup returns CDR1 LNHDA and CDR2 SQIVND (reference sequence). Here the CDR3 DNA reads TGTGCCAGTAGTATGGAGGGGAACAAGGGCTACAATGAGCAGTTCTTC. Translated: CASSMEGNKGYNEQFF.

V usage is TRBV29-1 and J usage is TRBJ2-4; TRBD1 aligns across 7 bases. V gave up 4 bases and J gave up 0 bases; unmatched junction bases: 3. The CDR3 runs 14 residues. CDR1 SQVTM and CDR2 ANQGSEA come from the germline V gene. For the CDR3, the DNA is TGCAGCGTTGGGGACAGACTAGCCAAAAACATTCAGTACTTC. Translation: CSVGDRLAKNIQYF.

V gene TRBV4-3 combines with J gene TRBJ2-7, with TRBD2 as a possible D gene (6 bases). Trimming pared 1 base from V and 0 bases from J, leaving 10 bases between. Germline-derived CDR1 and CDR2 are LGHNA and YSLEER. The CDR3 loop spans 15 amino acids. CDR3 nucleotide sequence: TGCGCCAGCAGCCAAGGTTCTAGCGCCTCCTACGAGCAGTACTTC. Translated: CASSQGSSASYEQYF.

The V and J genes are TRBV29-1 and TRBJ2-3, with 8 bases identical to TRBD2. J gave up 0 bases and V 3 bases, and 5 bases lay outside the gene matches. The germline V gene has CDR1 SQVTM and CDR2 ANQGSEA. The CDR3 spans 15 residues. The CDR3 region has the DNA TGCAGCGTTGATAAGTTAGCGGGAAGCACAGATACGCAGTATTTT. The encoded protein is CSVDKLAGSTDTQYF.

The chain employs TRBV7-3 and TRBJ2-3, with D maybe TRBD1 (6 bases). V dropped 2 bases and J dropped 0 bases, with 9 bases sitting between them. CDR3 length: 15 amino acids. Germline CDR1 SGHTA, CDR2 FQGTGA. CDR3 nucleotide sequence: TGTGCCAGCAGCTTAGGGGGCTTAAGCACAGATACGCAGTATTTT. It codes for CASSLGGLSTDTQYF.

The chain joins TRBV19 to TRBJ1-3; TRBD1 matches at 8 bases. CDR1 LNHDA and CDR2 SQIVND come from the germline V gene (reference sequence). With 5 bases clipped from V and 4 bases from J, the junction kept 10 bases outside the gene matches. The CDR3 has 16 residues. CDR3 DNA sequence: TGTGCCAGTAGTCTCACCGGACAGGGTCAAGGAAACACCATATATTTT. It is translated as CASSLTGQGQGNTIYF.

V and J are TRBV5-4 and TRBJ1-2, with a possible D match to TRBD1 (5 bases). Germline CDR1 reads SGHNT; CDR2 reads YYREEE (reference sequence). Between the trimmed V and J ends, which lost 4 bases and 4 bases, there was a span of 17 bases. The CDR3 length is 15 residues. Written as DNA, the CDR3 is TGTGCCAGCAGCCTACAAAAGACCGGGGGCTATGGCTACACCTTC. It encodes CASSLQKTGGYGYTF. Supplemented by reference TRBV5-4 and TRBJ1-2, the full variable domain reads ETGVTQSPTHLIKTRGQQVTLRCSSQSGHNTVSWYQQALGQGPQFIFQYYREEENGRGNFPPRFSGLQFPNYSSELNVNALELDDSALYLCASSLQKTGGYGYTFGSGTRLTVV.

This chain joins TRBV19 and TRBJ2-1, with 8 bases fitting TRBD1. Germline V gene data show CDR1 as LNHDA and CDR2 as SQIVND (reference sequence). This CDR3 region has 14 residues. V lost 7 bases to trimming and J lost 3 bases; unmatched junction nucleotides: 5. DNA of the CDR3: TGTGCCAGTAAGCAGGGGGCGGTCTACAATGAGCAGTTCTTC. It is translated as CASKQGAVYNEQFF.

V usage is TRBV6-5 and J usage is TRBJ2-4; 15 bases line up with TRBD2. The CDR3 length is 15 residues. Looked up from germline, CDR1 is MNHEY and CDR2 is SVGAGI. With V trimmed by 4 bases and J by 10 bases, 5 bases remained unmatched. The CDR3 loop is CASSSGLAGGEIQYF. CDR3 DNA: TGTGCCAGCAGTTCGGGACTAGCGGGGGGAGAGATTCAGTACTTC.

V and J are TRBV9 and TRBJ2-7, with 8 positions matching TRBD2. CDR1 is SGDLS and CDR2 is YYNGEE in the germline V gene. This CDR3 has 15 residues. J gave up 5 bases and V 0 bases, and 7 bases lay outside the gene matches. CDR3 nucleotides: TGTGCCAGCAGCGTAGCGGGAGGGCCCAGGAACGAGCAGTACTTC. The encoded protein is CASSVAGGPRNEQYF.

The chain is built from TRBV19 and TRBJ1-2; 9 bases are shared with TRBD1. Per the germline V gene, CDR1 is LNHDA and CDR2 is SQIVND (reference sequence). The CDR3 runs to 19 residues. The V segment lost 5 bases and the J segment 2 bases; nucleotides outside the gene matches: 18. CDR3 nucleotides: TGTGCCAGTAGTGCGCGGGGACAGGGAAAATGGACTGTAAACTATGGCTACACCTTC. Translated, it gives CASSARGQGKWTVNYGYTF.

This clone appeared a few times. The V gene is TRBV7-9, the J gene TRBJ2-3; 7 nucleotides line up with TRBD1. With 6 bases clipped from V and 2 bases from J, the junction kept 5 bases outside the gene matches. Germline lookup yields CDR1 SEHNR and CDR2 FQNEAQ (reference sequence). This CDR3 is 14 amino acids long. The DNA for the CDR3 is TGTGCCAGCAGGCAAACAGGGGACACAGATACGCAGTATTTT. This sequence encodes CASRQTGDTDTQYF.

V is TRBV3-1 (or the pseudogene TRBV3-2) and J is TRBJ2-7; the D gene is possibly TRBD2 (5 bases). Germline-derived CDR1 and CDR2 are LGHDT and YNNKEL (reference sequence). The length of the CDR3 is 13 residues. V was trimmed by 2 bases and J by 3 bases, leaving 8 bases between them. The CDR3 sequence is CASSQNGDYEQYF. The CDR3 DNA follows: TGTGCCAGCAGCCAAAACGGGGACTACGAGCAGTACTTC.

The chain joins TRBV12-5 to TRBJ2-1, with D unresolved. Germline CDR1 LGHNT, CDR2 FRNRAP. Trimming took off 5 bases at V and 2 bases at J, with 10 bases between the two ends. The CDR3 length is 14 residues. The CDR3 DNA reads TGTGCTAGTGGTAACGAAGCGACCTACAATGAGCAGTTCTTC. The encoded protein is CASGNEATYNEQFF.

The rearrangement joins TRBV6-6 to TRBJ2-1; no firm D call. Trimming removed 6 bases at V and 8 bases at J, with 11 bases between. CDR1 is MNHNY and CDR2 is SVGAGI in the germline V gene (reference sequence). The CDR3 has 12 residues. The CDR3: CASSPIADEQFF. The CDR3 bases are TGTGCCAGCAGCCCGATAGCCGATGAGCAGTTCTTC.

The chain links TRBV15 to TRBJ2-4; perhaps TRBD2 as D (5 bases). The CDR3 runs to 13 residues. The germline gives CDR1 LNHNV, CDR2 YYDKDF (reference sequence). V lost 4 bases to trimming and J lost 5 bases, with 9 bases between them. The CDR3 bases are TGTGCCACCAGCAAGAGGGCGGAAAACATTCAGTACTTC. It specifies CATSKRAENIQYF. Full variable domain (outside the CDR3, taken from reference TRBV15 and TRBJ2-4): DAMVIQNPRYQVTQFGKPVTLSCSQTLNHNVMYWYQQKSSQAPKLLFHYYDKDFNNEADTPDNFQSRRPNTSFCFLDIRSPGLGDTAMYLCATSKRAENIQYFGAGTRLSVL.

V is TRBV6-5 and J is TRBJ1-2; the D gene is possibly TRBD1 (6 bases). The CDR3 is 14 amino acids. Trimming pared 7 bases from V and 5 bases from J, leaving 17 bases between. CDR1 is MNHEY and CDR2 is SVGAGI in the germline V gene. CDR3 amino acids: CASIPSQGPYGYTF. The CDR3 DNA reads TGTGCCAGCATCCCCAGCCAGGGGCCGTATGGCTACACCTTC.

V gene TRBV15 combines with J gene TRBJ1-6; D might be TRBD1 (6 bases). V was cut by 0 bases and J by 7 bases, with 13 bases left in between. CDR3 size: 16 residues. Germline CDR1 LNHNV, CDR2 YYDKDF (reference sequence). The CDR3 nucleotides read TGTGCCACCAGCAGAGATAAGGGTAGGGGGAATTCACCCCTCCACTTT. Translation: CATSRDKGRGNSPLHF.

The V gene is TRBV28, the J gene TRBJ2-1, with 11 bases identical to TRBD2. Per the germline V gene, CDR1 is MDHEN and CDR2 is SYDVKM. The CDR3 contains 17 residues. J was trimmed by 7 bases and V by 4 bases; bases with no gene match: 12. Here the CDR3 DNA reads TGTGCCAGCAGTTCCACGGGAGCGACTAGCGGGATGAATGAGCAGTTCTTC. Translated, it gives CASSSTGATSGMNEQFF. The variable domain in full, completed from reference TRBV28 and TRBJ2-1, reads DVKVTQSSRYLVKRTGEKVFLECVQDMDHENMFWYRQDPGLGLRLIYFSYDVKMKEKGDIPEGYSVSREKKERFSLILESASTNQTSMYLCASSSTGATSGMNEQFFGPGTRLTVL.

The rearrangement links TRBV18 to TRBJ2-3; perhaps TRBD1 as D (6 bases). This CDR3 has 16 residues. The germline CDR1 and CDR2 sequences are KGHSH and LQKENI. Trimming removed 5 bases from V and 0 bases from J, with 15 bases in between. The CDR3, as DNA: TGTGCCAGCTCAAAACCCAGGGGCCTTAGCACAGATACGCAGTATTTT. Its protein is CASSKPRGLSTDTQYF.

CDR3 loop: CSVDRGSHPYF. CDR3 DNA sequence: TGCAGTGTAGACAGGGGAAGTCATCCGTACTTC. V usage is TRBV20-1 and J usage is TRBJ2-5; 8 nucleotides agree with TRBD1. After removal of 7 bases from V and 13 bases from J, the junction contained 11 bases not matched to a gene. The CDR3 covers 11 residues. Germline loops: CDR1 DFQATT, CDR2 SNEGSKA (reference sequence).

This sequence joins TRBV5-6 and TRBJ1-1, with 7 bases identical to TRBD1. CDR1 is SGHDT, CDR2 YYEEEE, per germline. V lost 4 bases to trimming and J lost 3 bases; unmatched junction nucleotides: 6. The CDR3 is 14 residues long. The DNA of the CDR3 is TGTGCCAGCAGCGCGACAGGGTATGACACTGAAGCTTTCTTT. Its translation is CASSATGYDTEAFF.

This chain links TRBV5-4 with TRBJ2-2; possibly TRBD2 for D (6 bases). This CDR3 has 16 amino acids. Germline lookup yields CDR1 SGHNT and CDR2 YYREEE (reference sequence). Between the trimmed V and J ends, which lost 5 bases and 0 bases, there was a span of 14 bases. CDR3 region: CASRGGGFANTGELFF. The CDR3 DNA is TGTGCCAGCAGGGGGGGTGGCTTCGCGAACACCGGGGAGCTGTTTTTT.

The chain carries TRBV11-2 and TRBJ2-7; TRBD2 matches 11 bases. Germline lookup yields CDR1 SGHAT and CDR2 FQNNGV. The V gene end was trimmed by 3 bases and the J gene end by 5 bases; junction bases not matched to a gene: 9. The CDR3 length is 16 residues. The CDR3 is CASSFYSGRAPHEQYF. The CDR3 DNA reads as TGTGCCAGCAGCTTTTATAGCGGGAGGGCCCCACACGAGCAGTACTTC.

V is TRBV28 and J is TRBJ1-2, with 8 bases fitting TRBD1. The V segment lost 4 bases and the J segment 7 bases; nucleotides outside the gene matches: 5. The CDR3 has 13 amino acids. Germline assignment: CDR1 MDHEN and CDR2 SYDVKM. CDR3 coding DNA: TGTGCCAGCAGTTCAGACAGGGGAGGTGGCTACACCTTC. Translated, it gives CASSSDRGGGYTF.